The rows below give T cell receptor beta chains drawn from one sample of a study of regulatory T cells in long-lasting Graves disease. TCRdb fed the multiplex PCR reads into MiXCR, producing one record per CDR3 protein. Here the sample spans about 620,000 distinct CDR3 sequences, roughly 15% being singletons. These same records also appear under a second study, on T cells in Graves' hyperthyroidism and ophthalmopathy.

This specimen consisted of peripheral blood mononuclear cells (PBMCs), obtained at new diagnosis, from a patient treated with antithyroid drugs. The origin of the receptors is a woman under 40 with Graves disease. The CDR3 runs from the conserved cysteine through the conserved F or W. The D gene is left open where the match is weak. Size is omitted from some rows. Given values are once, few, many or a class for expanded clones.

V gene	J gene	D gene	clone size	CDR3 DNA	CDR3 protein
TRBV12-3/TRBV12-4	TRBJ2-3	TRBD2	many	TGTGCCAGCAGTGGGACTATTCGCACAGATACGCAGTATTTT	CASSGTIRTDTQYF
TRBV28	TRBJ1-4	NA	many	TGTGCCAGCAGTTTATCAGGCGGATATGAAAAACTGTTTTTT	CASSLSGGYEKLFF
TRBV7-8	TRBJ2-7	TRBD2	many	TGTGCCAGCAGCGCCACCGGGACTAGCGGGAGCAGCTTC	CASSATGTSGSSF
TRBV12-3/TRBV12-4	TRBJ1-2	NA	many	TGTGCCAGCACCAAGACGGTCAACTATGGCTACACCTTC	CASTKTVNYGYTF
TRBV27	TRBJ2-3	NA	many	TGTGCCAGCAGTTTTGGGATGAATACGCAGTATTTT	CASSFGMNTQYF
TRBV12-3/TRBV12-4	TRBJ1-1	NA	many	TGTGCCAGCAATCCGGACAGCAACACTGAAGCTTTCTTT	CASNPDSNTEAFF
TRBV6-5	TRBJ2-7	TRBD2	many	TGTGCCAGCAGTTATTCGACTAGCGGGATGGGCGAGCAGTACTTC	CASSYSTSGMGEQYF
TRBV6-2/TRBV6-3	TRBJ1-1	NA	many	TGTGCCAGCAGTTACTTGGGGGACACTGAAGCTTTCTTT	CASSYLGDTEAFF
TRBV2	TRBJ2-1	TRBD2	many	TGTGCCAGCAGTGGCGGAGGGGGGGCTAGCGGGAAATCCTACAATGAGCAGTTCTTC	CASSGGGGASGKSYNEQFF
TRBV29-1	TRBJ2-7	NA	NA	TGCAGCGTTGGGATGGGGGTTTCCTACGAGCAGTACTTC	CSVGMGVSYEQYF
TRBV27	TRBJ1-5	NA	many	TGTGCCAGCAGTTTATCTGAGGGGCTGCAGCCCCAGCATTTT	CASSLSEGLQPQHF
TRBV27	TRBJ2-7	TRBD2	many	TGTGCCAGCAGGCCCGGACTAGCGGGAGCGTTCGAGCAGTACTTC	CASRPGLAGAFEQYF
TRBV12-3/TRBV12-4	TRBJ2-2	NA	NA	TGTGCCAGCAGTCTTTACAGGGTCCCCGGGGAGCTGTTTTTT	CASSLYRVPGELFF
TRBV18	TRBJ2-2	TRBD2	NA	TGTGCCAGCTCACCTGGGACTAGCGGGAGTACCGGGGAGCTGTTTTTT	CASSPGTSGSTGELFF
TRBV2	TRBJ1-5	NA	many	TGTGCCAGCAGCGCCCAGGGGTATAGCAATCAGCCCCAGCATTTT	CASSAQGYSNQPQHF
TRBV5-4	TRBJ2-2	TRBD2	NA	TGTGCCAGCAGCTTGGGCCTAGCGGCTACCGGGGAGCTGTTTTTT	CASSLGLAATGELFF
TRBV19	TRBJ2-5	NA	few	TGTGCCAGTAGTATCCCCGGACTGGGAGGCGAGACCCAGTACTTC	CASSIPGLGGETQYF
TRBV9	TRBJ2-7	NA	NA	TGTGCCAGCAGCCCCAATCCCGGGACCTTGAGCTCCTACGAGCAGTACTTC	CASSPNPGTLSSYEQYF
TRBV5-5	TRBJ2-5	NA	NA	TGTGCCAGCAGCCGACAGCGCTTCCAAGAGACCCAGTACTTC	CASSRQRFQETQYF
TRBV10-3	TRBJ2-2	NA	NA	TGTGCCATCAGGGGGAGTCGGGCAGGGTTTTCCGGGGAGCTGTTTTTT	CAIRGSRAGFSGELFF
TRBV11-2	TRBJ2-7	NA	few	TGTGCCAGCAGCTTAGGTGTTAGCGGCTACGAGCAGTACTTC	CASSLGVSGYEQYF
TRBV6-5	TRBJ2-7	TRBD1	many	TGTGCCAGCAGTTACTCGGCACAGGGGATCTACGAGCAGTACTTC	CASSYSAQGIYEQYF
TRBV2	TRBJ2-7	NA	many	TGTGCCAGCAGTTTTACTGCTGGCTCCTACGAGCAGTACTTC	CASSFTAGSYEQYF
TRBV20-1	TRBJ1-5	TRBD1	NA	TGCAGTGCTAGATGGACAGGATTTAGCAATCAGCCCCAGCATTTT	CSARWTGFSNQPQHF
TRBV28	TRBJ2-1	NA	many	TGTGCCAGCAGGGAAAGGGCGCTCTACAATGAGCAGTTCTTC	CASRERALYNEQFF
TRBV25-1	TRBJ1-3	NA	few	TGTGCCAGCAGTGAGGGCGGAAGAAACACCATATATTTT	CASSEGGRNTIYF
TRBV28	TRBJ2-2	NA	few	TGTGCCAGCAGCCCTAACCCCTCAGGCGGGGAGCTGTTTTTT	CASSPNPSGGELFF
TRBV28	TRBJ2-7	NA	many	TGTGCCAGCAGGGGCGTTGGGGACGGCAGCCGCTACGAGCAGTACTTC	CASRGVGDGSRYEQYF
TRBV10-3	TRBJ2-1	NA	many	TGTGCCATCAGTGAGTTCTGGACCGGACAGCAGTTCTTC	CAISEFWTGQQFF
TRBV5-6	TRBJ2-1	NA	NA	TGTGCCACCAAGACCAGCGGCGGACCCTTTGGTCATGAGCAGTTCTTC	CATKTSGGPFGHEQFF